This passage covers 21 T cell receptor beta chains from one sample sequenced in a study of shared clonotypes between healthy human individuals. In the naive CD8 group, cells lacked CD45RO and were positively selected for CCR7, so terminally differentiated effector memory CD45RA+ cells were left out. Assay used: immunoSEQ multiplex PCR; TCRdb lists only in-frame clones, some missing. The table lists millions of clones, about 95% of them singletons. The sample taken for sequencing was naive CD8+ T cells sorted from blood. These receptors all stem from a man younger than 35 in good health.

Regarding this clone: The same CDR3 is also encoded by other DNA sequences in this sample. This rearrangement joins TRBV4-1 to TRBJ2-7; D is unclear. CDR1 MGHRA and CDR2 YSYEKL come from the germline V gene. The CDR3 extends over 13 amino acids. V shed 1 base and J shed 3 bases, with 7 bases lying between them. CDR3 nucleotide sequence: TGCGCCAGCAGCCAAGGGGCCAGCTACGAGCAGTACTTC. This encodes CASSQGASYEQYF.

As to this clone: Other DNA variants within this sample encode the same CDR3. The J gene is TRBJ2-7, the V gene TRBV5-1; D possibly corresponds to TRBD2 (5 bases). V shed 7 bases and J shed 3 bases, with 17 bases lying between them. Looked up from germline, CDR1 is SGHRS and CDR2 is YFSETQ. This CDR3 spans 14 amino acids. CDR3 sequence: CASGEGPEDYEQYF. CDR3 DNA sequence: TGCGCCAGCGGAGAAGGACCGGAGGACTACGAGCAGTACTTC.

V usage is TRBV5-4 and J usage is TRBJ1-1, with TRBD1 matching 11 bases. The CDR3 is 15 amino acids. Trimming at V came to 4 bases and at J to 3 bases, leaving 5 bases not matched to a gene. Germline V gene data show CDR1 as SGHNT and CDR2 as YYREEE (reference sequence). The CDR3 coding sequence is TGTGCCAGCAGCCCCGGACAGGGGGCATACACTGAAGCTTTCTTT. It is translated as CASSPGQGAYTEAFF.

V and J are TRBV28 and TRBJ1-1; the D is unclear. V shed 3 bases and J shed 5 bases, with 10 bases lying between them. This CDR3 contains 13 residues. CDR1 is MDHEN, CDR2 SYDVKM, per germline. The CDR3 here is CASSLVRETEAFF. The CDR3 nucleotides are TGTGCCAGCAGTTTGGTTCGTGAGACTGAAGCTTTCTTT. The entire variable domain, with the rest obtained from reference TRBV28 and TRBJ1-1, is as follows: DVKVTQSSRYLVKRTGEKVFLECVQDMDHENMFWYRQDPGLGLRLIYFSYDVKMKEKGDIPEGYSVSREKKERFSLILESASTNQTSMYLCASSLVRETEAFFGQGTRLTVV.

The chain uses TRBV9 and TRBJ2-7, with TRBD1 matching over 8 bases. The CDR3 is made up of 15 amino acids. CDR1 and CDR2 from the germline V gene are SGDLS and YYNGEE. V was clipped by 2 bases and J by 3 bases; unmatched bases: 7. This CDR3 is CASSVGTGPNYEQYF. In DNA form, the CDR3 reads TGTGCCAGCAGCGTGGGGACAGGCCCTAACTACGAGCAGTACTTC. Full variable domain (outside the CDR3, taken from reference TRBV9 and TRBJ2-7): DSGVTQTPKHLITATGQRVTLRCSPRSGDLSVYWYQQSLDQGLQFLIQYYNGEERAKGNILERFSAQQFPDLHSELNLSSLELGDSALYFCASSVGTGPNYEQYFGPGTRLTVT.

As DNA, the CDR3 is TGTGCCTGGGGAGAAGGCTCCATTGGCGGTGAGCAGTTCTTC. Its translation: CAWGEGSIGGEQFF. The chain recombines TRBV30 with TRBJ2-1; D uncertain. Trimming pared 5 bases from V and 9 bases from J, leaving 20 bases between. CDR1 and CDR2 (germline): GTSNPN, SVGIG (reference sequence). The CDR3 is 14 amino acids.

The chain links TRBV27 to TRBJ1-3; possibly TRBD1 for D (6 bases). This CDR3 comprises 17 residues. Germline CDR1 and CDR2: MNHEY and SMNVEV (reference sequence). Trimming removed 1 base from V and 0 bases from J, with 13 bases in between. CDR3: CASSLLAGGLSGNTIYF. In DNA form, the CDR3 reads TGTGCCAGCAGTTTATTGGCGGGGGGCCTCTCTGGAAACACCATATATTTT.

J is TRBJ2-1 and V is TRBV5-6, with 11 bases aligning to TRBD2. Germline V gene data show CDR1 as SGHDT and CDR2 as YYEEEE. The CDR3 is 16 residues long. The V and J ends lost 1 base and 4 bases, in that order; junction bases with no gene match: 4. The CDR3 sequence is CASSLTTSGGYNEQFF. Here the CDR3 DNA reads TGTGCCAGCAGCTTGACCACTAGCGGGGGATACAATGAGCAGTTCTTC.

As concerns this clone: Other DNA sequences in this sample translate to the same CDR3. The CDR3 here is CASSVATGNYEQYF. DNA for the CDR3: TGTGCCAGCAGCGTAGCTACAGGTAACTACGAGCAGTACTTC. V is TRBV9 and J is TRBJ2-7, with a possible D match to TRBD1 (5 bases). Germline loops: CDR1 SGDLS, CDR2 YYNGEE. Trimming stripped 0 bases from V and 3 bases from J, with 10 bases between. The CDR3 is made up of 14 amino acids.

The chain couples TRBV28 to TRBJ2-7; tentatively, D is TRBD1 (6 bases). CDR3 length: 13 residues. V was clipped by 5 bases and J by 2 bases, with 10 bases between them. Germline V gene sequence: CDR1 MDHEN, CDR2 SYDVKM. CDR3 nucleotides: TGTGCCAGCAGTCAAGCAGGGGCCTACGAGCAGTACTTC. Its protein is CASSQAGAYEQYF.

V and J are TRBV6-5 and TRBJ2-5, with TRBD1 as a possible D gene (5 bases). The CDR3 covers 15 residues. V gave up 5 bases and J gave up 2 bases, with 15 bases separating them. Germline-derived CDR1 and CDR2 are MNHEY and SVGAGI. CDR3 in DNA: TGTGCCAGCAGTGCCACAGGCGCTACGCAAGAGACCCAGTACTTC. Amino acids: CASSATGATQETQYF.

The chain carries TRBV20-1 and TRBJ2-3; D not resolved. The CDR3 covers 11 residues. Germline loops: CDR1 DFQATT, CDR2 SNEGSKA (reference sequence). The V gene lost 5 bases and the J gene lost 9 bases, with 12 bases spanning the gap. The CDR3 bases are TGCAGTGCTCCCTCCCAAGGCACGCAGTATTTT. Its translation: CSAPSQGTQYF.

CDR3 nucleotide sequence: TGTGCCAGCAGGGAACCTTGGAAGAACACTGAAGCTTTCTTT. This encodes CASREPWKNTEAFF. The V gene is TRBV2, the J gene TRBJ1-1, with D unresolved. The CDR3 has 14 amino acids. CDR1 and CDR2 from the germline V gene are SNHLY and FYNNEI. V was trimmed by 6 bases and J by 1 base, leaving 12 bases between them.

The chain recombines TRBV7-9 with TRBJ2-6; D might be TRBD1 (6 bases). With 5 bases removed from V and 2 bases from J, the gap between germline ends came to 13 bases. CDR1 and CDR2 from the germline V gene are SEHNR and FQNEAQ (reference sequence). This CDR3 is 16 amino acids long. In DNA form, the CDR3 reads TGTGCCAGCAGCCCATCCAGGGGCGCTGGGGCCAACGTCCTGACTTTC. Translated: CASSPSRGAGANVLTF. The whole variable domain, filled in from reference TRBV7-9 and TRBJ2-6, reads DTGVSQNPRHKITKRGQNVTFRCDPISEHNRLYWYRQTLGQGPEFLTYFQNEAQLEKSRLLSDRFSAERPKGSFSTLEIQRTEQGDSAMYLCASSPSRGAGANVLTFGAGSRLTVL.

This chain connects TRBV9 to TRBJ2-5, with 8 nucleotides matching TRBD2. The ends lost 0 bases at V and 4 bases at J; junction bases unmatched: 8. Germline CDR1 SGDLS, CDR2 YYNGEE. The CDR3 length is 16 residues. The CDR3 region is CASSVGSGGAPETQYF. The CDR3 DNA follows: TGTGCCAGCAGCGTAGGGTCCGGGGGGGCACCAGAGACCCAGTACTTC. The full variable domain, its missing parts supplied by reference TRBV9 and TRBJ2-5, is DSGVTQTPKHLITATGQRVTLRCSPRSGDLSVYWYQQSLDQGLQFLIQYYNGEERAKGNILERFSAQQFPDLHSELNLSSLELGDSALYFCASSVGSGGAPETQYFGPGTRLLVL.

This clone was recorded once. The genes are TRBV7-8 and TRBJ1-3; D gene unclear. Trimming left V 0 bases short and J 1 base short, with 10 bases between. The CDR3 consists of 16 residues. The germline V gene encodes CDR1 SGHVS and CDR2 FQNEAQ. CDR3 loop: CASSLAAAGSGNTIYF. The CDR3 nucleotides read TGTGCCAGCAGCTTAGCGGCCGCGGGGTCTGGAAACACCATATATTTT. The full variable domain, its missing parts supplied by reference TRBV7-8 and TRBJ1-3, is GAGVSQSPRYKVAKRGQDVALRCDPISGHVSLFWYQQALGQGPEFLTYFQNEAQLDKSGLPSDRFFAERPEGSVSTLKIQRTQQEDSAVYLCASSLAAAGSGNTIYFGEGSWLTVV.

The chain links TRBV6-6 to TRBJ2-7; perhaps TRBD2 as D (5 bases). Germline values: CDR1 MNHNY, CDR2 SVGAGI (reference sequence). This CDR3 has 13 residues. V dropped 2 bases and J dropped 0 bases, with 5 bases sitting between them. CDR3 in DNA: TGTGCCAGCAGTTACACTAGCTCCTACGAGCAGTACTTC. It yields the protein CASSYTSSYEQYF.

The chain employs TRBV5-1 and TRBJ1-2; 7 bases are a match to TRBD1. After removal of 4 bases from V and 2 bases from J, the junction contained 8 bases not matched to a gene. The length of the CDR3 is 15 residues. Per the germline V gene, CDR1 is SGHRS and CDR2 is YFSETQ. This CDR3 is CASSIRQGPNYGYTF. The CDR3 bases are TGCGCCAGCAGCATCAGACAGGGTCCCAACTATGGCTACACCTTC.

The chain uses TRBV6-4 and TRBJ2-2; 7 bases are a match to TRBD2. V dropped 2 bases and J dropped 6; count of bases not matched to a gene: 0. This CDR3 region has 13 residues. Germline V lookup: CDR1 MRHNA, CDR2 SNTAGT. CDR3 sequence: CASSDGLAGELFF. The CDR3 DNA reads TGTGCCAGCAGTGACGGACTAGCCGGGGAGCTGTTTTTT.

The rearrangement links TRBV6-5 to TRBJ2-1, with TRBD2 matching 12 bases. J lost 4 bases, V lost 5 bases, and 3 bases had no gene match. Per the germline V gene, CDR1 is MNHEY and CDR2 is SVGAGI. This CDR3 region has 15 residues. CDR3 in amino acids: CASSHGTSGYNEQFF. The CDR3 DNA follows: TGTGCCAGCAGTCACGGGACTAGCGGGTACAATGAGCAGTTCTTC.

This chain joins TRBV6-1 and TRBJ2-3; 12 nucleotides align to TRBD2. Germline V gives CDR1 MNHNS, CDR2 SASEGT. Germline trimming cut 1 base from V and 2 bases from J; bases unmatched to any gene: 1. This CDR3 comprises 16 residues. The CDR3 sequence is CASSEGTSGTTDTQYF. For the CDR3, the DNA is TGTGCCAGCAGTGAAGGGACTAGCGGGACCACAGATACGCAGTATTTT.